This T cell receptor (beta chain) came from a study of blood T cell repertoires in COVID-19. Germline loops: CDR1 SGDLS, CDR2 YYNGEE. There are 15 residues in the CDR3. V shed 0 bases and J shed 8 bases, with 17 bases lying between them. The data were produced by immunoSEQ multiplex PCR, yet TCRdb's version contains in-frame clones alone and is incomplete. The sample holds 300,000 or so clones, approximately 90% seen once. What was sequenced was PBMCs or T cells enriched from blood (not recorded which). The sequence derives from a woman aged 25 to 39 who had recovered from COVID-19. The gene calls are TRBV9 and TRBJ1-2; a possible D gene is TRBD1 (6 bases). The CDR3 protein is CASSVVGAPAMGYTF. The CDR3 coding sequence is TGTGCCAGCAGCGTAGTGGGGGCTCCTGCAATGGGCTACACCTTC.